Below, 5 T cell receptor beta chains from the same sample are listed, as sequenced in a study of shared clonotypes between healthy human individuals (dated by TCRdb to about 2020). The library was generated by the immunoSEQ multiplex PCR assay. Drawn from immuneACCESS, this table holds only the in-frame rearrangements with V and J called that TCRdb kept. Clones are partly lost; checked studies trace under half to an unresolved V gene and leave the rest unexplained. Present in this sample are under 2.5 million clones, 85% to 95% of which were seen just once. The ten largest clonotypes hold 0.3% to 0.45% of the sample. Material: naive CD4+ T cells from PBMCs. Explained via the paper, the cell subset or site label denotes: CD45RA+ positively selected. These receptors were collected from a man younger than 35 in good health. Some clones in this sample may be carry-over from other donors' samples.

J is TRBJ2-2 and V is TRBV5-1; D may correspond to TRBD1 or TRBD2 (5 bases each). From germline, CDR1 is SGHRS and CDR2 YFSETQ. The V and J ends lost 6 bases and 2 bases respectively, with 11 bases between them. The CDR3 spans 14 residues. The CDR3 region is CASTGTTNTGELFF. In DNA form, the CDR3 reads TGCGCCAGCACGGGGACCACAAACACCGGGGAGCTGTTTTTT.

The chain joins TRBV27 to TRBJ2-2; D unresolved. Per the germline V gene, CDR1 is MNHEY and CDR2 is SMNVEV (reference sequence). Trimming took 3 bases from V and 6 from J, leaving 5 bases between them. The CDR3 extends over 12 amino acids. The CDR3 coding sequence is TGTGCCAGCAGTTTCCGGCCCGGGGAGCTGTTTTTT. Protein product: CASSFRPGELFF.

The genes are TRBV11-2 and TRBJ2-7; TRBD2 matches 8 bases. V was pared by 6 bases and J by 6 bases, with 10 bases of the junction left unmatched. CDR3 size: 14 residues. Germline V gene sequence: CDR1 SGHAT, CDR2 FQNNGV. The chain's CDR3 is CASRHREGGSEQYF. The DNA for the CDR3 is TGTGCCAGCAGACACCGGGAGGGCGGGAGCGAGCAGTACTTC.

In this sample, this clone turned up once. This chain links TRBV27 with TRBJ2-7; D perhaps matches TRBD2 (6 bases). CDR1 MNHEY and CDR2 SMNVEV come from the germline V gene (reference sequence). V lost 5 bases, J lost 0 bases, and 14 bases lay in between. The CDR3 is made up of 15 amino acids. CDR3 sequence: CASSLIAVSSYEQYF. As DNA, the CDR3 is TGTGCCAGCAGTCTCATAGCGGTGAGCTCCTACGAGCAGTACTTC.

This CDR3 reads CASSPIFEWGQGNTEAFF. In DNA form, the CDR3 reads TGCGCCAGCAGCCCGATCTTCGAGTGGGGGCAGGGGAACACTGAAGCTTTCTTT. V usage is TRBV5-1 and J usage is TRBJ1-1; maybe TRBD1 (6 bases). The V gene lost 4 bases and the J gene lost 1 base, with 23 bases spanning the gap. CDR1 is SGHRS and CDR2 is YFSETQ in the germline V gene. The CDR3 totals 18 residues.